The 29 T cell receptor beta chains in this list originate from one sample, sequenced in a study of tumor-infiltrating lymphocytes in localized non-small cell lung cancer. The assay was immunoSEQ multiplex PCR, and TCRdb's table has in-frame clones only and misses some. The table includes 5,800 or so clones, 70% to 80% detected once. Sequencing was carried out using uninvolved lung tissue not adjacent to the tumor. These receptors were obtained from a human donor with non-small cell lung cancer.

This clone was observed a few times. The chain carries TRBV18 and TRBJ1-1; 9 nucleotides agree with TRBD1. There are 13 residues in the CDR3. J lost 4 bases, V lost 5 bases, and 2 bases had no gene match. The germline gives CDR1 KGHSH, CDR2 LQKENI. The CDR3 loop is CASSEQGATEAFF. The CDR3, as DNA: TGTGCCAGCTCAGAACAGGGGGCCACTGAAGCTTTCTTT. Full variable domain (rest looked up from reference TRBV18 and TRBJ1-1): NAGVMQNPRHLVRRRGQEARLRCSPMKGHSHVYWYRQLPEEGLKFMVYLQKENIIDESGMPKERFSAEFPKEGPSILRIQQVVRGDSAAYFCASSEQGATEAFFGQGTRLTVV.

This clone was detected only a few times. J is TRBJ1-2 and V is TRBV5-1; TRBD1 matches at 8 bases. Germline V gives CDR1 SGHRS, CDR2 YFSETQ. This CDR3 region has 15 residues. Losses at the gene ends were 4 bases for V and 5 bases for J; bases not matched to a gene: 10. This chain's CDR3 is CASSRGQETTYGYTF. CDR3 nucleotides: TGCGCCAGCAGCCGGGGACAGGAAACCACTTATGGCTACACCTTC.

This clone was detected once. V is TRBV5-6 and J is TRBJ2-7, with 9 bases fitting TRBD2. The CDR3 contains 14 residues. V lost 6 bases and J lost 4; bases outside the gene matches: 8. CDR1 and CDR2 from the germline V gene are SGHDT and YYEEEE. CDR3 region: CASNQGGGAYEQYF. CDR3 bases: TGTGCCAGCAACCAGGGCGGGGGGGCTTACGAGCAGTACTTC.

CDR3 residues: CASSATGASYTDTQYF. DNA of the CDR3: TGCGCCAGCAGCGCCACAGGTGCTTCTTACACAGATACGCAGTATTTT. This chain joins TRBV5-1 and TRBJ2-3; tentative D call: TRBD1 (5 bases). Per germline, CDR1 SGHRS and CDR2 YFSETQ. CDR3 length equals 16 residues. V shed 4 bases and J shed 2 bases, with 17 bases lying between them.

V gene TRBV7-2 combines with J gene TRBJ2-3; 12 bases map to TRBD2. The V and J ends lost 1 base and 6 bases, in that order; junction bases with no gene match: 5. The CDR3 has 16 amino acids. CDR1 is SGHTA, CDR2 FQGNSA, per germline. CDR3 loop: CASSLVPTSGGDTQYF. Here the CDR3 DNA reads TGTGCCAGCAGCTTAGTGCCGACTAGCGGGGGTGATACGCAGTATTTT.

CDR3 DNA: TGTGCCAGCAGCGTATTGGGACTAGGGGGCGAGCAGTACTTC. Its protein product is CASSVLGLGGEQYF. The rearrangement uses TRBV9 and TRBJ2-7; the match to TRBD2 covers 8 bases. Losses at the gene ends were 1 base for V and 6 bases for J; bases not matched to a gene: 6. This CDR3 has 14 residues. Germline lookup yields CDR1 SGDLS and CDR2 YYNGEE.

V is TRBV29-1 and J is TRBJ2-3; no reliable D call. Germline CDR1 is SQVTM and CDR2 is ANQGSEA. The CDR3 spans 10 residues. The V and J ends lost 7 bases and 6 bases respectively, with 8 bases between them. CDR3 amino acids: CSAMQDTQYF. In nucleotides, the CDR3 is TGCAGCGCGATGCAGGATACGCAGTATTTT.

The CDR3 DNA is TGTGCCAGTAGTTCCTCGGGACAGGGACGGCGGAGCAATCAGCCCCAGCATTTT. Amino acid sequence: CASSSSGQGRRSNQPQHF. V and J are TRBV19 and TRBJ1-5, with 9 bases identical to TRBD1. V shed 5 bases and J 1 base; nucleotides not matched to a gene: 12. Germline V gives CDR1 LNHDA, CDR2 SQIVND (reference sequence). This CDR3 comprises 18 residues.

The chain has TRBV7-9 and TRBJ1-4; D perhaps matches TRBD1 (6 bases). From germline, CDR1 is SEHNR and CDR2 FQNEAQ (reference sequence). There are 12 residues in the CDR3. Trimming pared 8 bases from V and 8 bases from J, leaving 12 bases between. The DNA for the CDR3 is TGTGCCAGCTGCACTGGACAGGAAAAACTGTTTTTT. Amino acids: CASCTGQEKLFF. Filled out from reference TRBV7-9 and TRBJ1-4, the complete variable domain reads DTGVSQNPRHKITKRGQNVTFRCDPISEHNRLYWYRQTLGQGPEFLTYFQNEAQLEKSRLLSDRFSAERPKGSFSTLEIQRTEQGDSAMYLCASCTGQEKLFFGSGTQLSVL.

The rearrangement uses TRBV29-1 and TRBJ1-2; TRBD1 is a possible D gene (6 bases). Trimming took 3 bases from V and 5 from J, leaving 10 bases between them. The CDR3 extends over 12 amino acids. Germline values: CDR1 SQVTM, CDR2 ANQGSEA. CDR3 coding DNA: TGCAGCGTTGAGGGGGGCCCTTATGGCTACACCTTC. Protein product: CSVEGGPYGYTF.

The chain links TRBV9 to TRBJ2-3; possibly TRBD2 for D (5 bases). Per germline, CDR1 SGDLS and CDR2 YYNGEE. Trimming shortened V by 1 base and J by 4 bases, and 16 bases separated the two germline ends. This CDR3 is 16 amino acids long. Here the CDR3 DNA reads TGTGCCAGCAGCGTAAAAATTTTCGGGGAAGCAGATACGCAGTATTTT. This translates into CASSVKIFGEADTQYF.

V is TRBV28 and J is TRBJ1-5, with TRBD1 matching over 9 bases. The CDR3 contains 16 residues. Germline V gives CDR1 MDHEN, CDR2 SYDVKM. V lost 6 bases and J lost 7; bases outside the gene matches: 13. CDR3 sequence (DNA): TGTGCCAGCAGGTACGGGGACAGGGCCAGGGGGCAGCCCCAGCATTTT. It codes for CASRYGDRARGQPQHF.

V and J are TRBV5-6 and TRBJ1-3; a weak D match, TRBD1 (6 bases). The V and J ends lost 5 bases and 1 base respectively, with 16 bases between them. This CDR3 spans 16 amino acids. Germline assignment: CDR1 SGHDT and CDR2 YYEEEE. The CDR3 DNA reads as TGTGCCAGCAGACTGTGGGGGGCTACATCTGGAAACACCATATATTTT. It translates to CASRLWGATSGNTIYF. Looking up the rest from reference TRBV5-6 and TRBJ1-3 gives the full variable domain: DAGVTQSPTHLIKTRGQQVTLRCSPKSGHDTVSWYQQALGQGPQFIFQYYEEEERQRGNFPDRFSGHQFPNYSSELNVNALLLGDSALYLCASRLWGATSGNTIYFGEGSWLTVV.

The chain has TRBV21-1 and TRBJ1-5. TRBV21-1 constitutes a pseudogene. The CDR3 is made up of 16 amino acids. This CDR3 reads CASSKVRGRRHQPQHF. In DNA, the CDR3 is TGTGCCAGCAGCAAAGTCCGGGGCCGACGACATCAGCCCCAGCATTTT.

The genes are TRBV28 and TRBJ1-4; D might be TRBD1 (6 bases). The CDR3 extends over 16 amino acids. The V end was cut by 1 base, the J end by 0 bases, with 9 bases between. The V gene's germline CDR1 is MDHEN and CDR2 SYDVKM. The CDR3 DNA reads TGTGCCAGCAGTTTATACACAGGGCCAACTAATGAAAAACTGTTTTTT. Translating it yields CASSLYTGPTNEKLFF.

Only a few counts were recorded for this clone. The rearrangement joins TRBV4-2 to TRBJ2-2; D is ambiguous. CDR3 length equals 15 residues. The V and J ends lost 0 bases and 6 bases respectively, with 11 bases between them. Germline CDR1 LGHNA, CDR2 YNFKEQ. CDR3 in DNA: TGTGCCAGCAGCCAAGATGGCCTAGTGGCCGGGGAGCTGTTTTTT. Translated, it gives CASSQDGLVAGELFF.

This chain connects TRBV7-3 to TRBJ2-5, with TRBD2 identical over 10 bases. Germline V lookup: CDR1 SGHTA, CDR2 FQGTGA. The CDR3 is 17 amino acids. After removal of 5 bases from V and 5 bases from J, the junction contained 14 bases not matched to a gene. CDR3 protein: CASSGLAVSPAQETQYF. The CDR3 DNA is TGTGCCAGCAGCGGACTAGCGGTGTCCCCCGCCCAGGAGACCCAGTACTTC.

The chain is built from TRBV4-2 and TRBJ2-7; tentative D call: TRBD1 (6 bases). The CDR3 consists of 13 residues. In germline, CDR1 is LGHNA, CDR2 YNFKEQ. The V end was cut by 0 bases, the J end by 5 bases, with 8 bases between. For the CDR3, the DNA is TGTGCCAGCAGCCAAGACAGGGGCCACGAGCAGTACTTC. Translated, it gives CASSQDRGHEQYF.

This clone was seen a single time. The chain is built from TRBV5-1 and TRBJ1-1, with D unclear. The CDR3 runs to 14 residues. CDR1 is SGHRS and CDR2 is YFSETQ in the germline V gene. The V and J ends lost 6 bases and 3 bases respectively, with 15 bases between them. The CDR3 sequence: CASISDSTDTEAFF. The CDR3 DNA sequence: TGCGCCAGCATATCGGACTCTACGGACACTGAAGCTTTCTTT.

This clone has just a few counts. The J gene is TRBJ2-7, the V gene TRBV7-9; TRBD2 agrees at 7 bases. The CDR3 loop spans 15 amino acids. Unmatched junction bases numbered 7, after V lost 2 bases and J lost 3 bases. Germline V gene data show CDR1 as SEHNR and CDR2 as FQNEAQ (reference sequence). The CDR3 is CASSLYSSGSYEQYF. The CDR3 coding sequence is TGTGCCAGCAGCTTATATTCTAGCGGTAGCTACGAGCAGTACTTC.

This clone has just one count. The junction shows a germline mismatch at one end, possibly a read error. The CDR3 protein is CAGSPRDRASGANVLTF. CDR3 sequence (DNA): TGTGCCGGCAGCCCCCGGGACAGAGCCTCTGGGGCCAACGTCCTGACTTTC. This chain joins TRBV27 and TRBJ2-6, with TRBD1 identical over 7 bases. This CDR3 comprises 17 residues. Germline CDR1 and CDR2: MNHEY and SMNVEV (reference sequence). Variable domain in full (rest from reference TRBV27 and TRBJ2-6): EAQVTQNPRYLITVTGKKLTVTCSQNMNHEYMSWYRQDPGLGLRQIYYSMNVEVTDKGDVPEGYKVSRKEKRNFPLILESPSPNQTSLYFCAGSPRDRASGANVLTFGAGSRLTVL.

The rearrangement joins TRBV18 to TRBJ1-2, with 7 bases fitting TRBD1. The CDR3 length is 15 residues. V dropped 2 bases and J dropped 3; count of bases not matched to a gene: 6. Germline V gives CDR1 KGHSH, CDR2 LQKENI. DNA of the CDR3: TGTGCCAGCTCACCAGTGGCAGGGGGAGACTATGGCTACACCTTC. The encoded protein is CASSPVAGGDYGYTF.

Relative to its sample, this clone is large. The CDR3 region has the DNA TGTGCCAGCTCACCACTGGAAAGGGCCGAGCAGTACTTC. As protein: CASSPLERAEQYF. The chain employs TRBV18 and TRBJ2-7; no reliable D call. V lost 1 base and J 6 bases, leaving 10 bases between the germline ends. The CDR3 length is 13 residues. Germline CDR1 reads KGHSH; CDR2 reads LQKENI.

A few counts support this clone. This sequence joins TRBV27 and TRBJ1-1; 7 bases are a match to TRBD1. The CDR3 covers 16 residues. V lost 5 bases to trimming and J lost 1 base; unmatched junction nucleotides: 10. CDR1 MNHEY and CDR2 SMNVEV come from the germline V gene (reference sequence). The CDR3 DNA follows: TGTGCCAGCAGTGGGACCGGGACAGAGCCGAACACTGAAGCTTTCTTT. It specifies CASSGTGTEPNTEAFF.

This chain links TRBV5-8 with TRBJ1-1; unclear D gene. V lost 2 bases, J lost 1 base, and 12 bases lay in between. The length of the CDR3 is 15 residues. CDR1 is SGHTS, CDR2 YDEGEE, per germline. Written as DNA, the CDR3 is TGTGCCAGCAGCTTTCAAAAGACAACGAACACTGAAGCTTTCTTT. Translating it yields CASSFQKTTNTEAFF.

The chain carries TRBV11-3 and TRBJ2-3, with 9 bases matching TRBD1. From germline, CDR1 is SGHNT and CDR2 YENEEA. CDR3 length: 14 residues. The trim removed 5 bases at V and 5 bases at J, leaving 5 bases unmatched. CDR3 loop: CASSGDRVGDTQYF. CDR3 DNA: TGTGCCAGCAGCGGGGACAGGGTTGGAGATACGCAGTATTTT.

The genes are TRBV10-3 and TRBJ1-5; D gene ambiguous. The CDR3 sequence is 14 residues long. With 8 bases removed from V and 0 bases from J, the gap between germline ends came to 11 bases. Germline V gene data show CDR1 as ENHRY and CDR2 as SYGVKD. The CDR3 DNA sequence: TGTGCCATCGGCGGGGTTTATAGCAATCAGCCCCAGCATTTT. It translates to CAIGGVYSNQPQHF.

The genes are TRBV5-1 and TRBJ2-3; weak D call: TRBD1 (6 bases). Germline V CDR1 and CDR2: SGHRS, YFSETQ. The V and J ends lost 4 bases and 0 bases respectively, with 12 bases between them. The CDR3 covers 15 residues. This chain's CDR3 is CASSELTGSTDTQYF. In nucleotides, the CDR3 is TGCGCCAGCAGCGAATTGACAGGCAGCACAGATACGCAGTATTTT.

The J gene is TRBJ2-7, the V gene TRBV5-1; 9 bases fit TRBD2. The CDR3 sequence is 16 residues long. Per the germline V gene, CDR1 is SGHRS and CDR2 is YFSETQ. Trimming cost V 4 bases and J 6 bases; bases outside gene matches: 14. CDR3 nucleotides: TGCGCCAGCAGCCCGGGGCTAGCGGGATTCGGGGTCGAGCAGTACTTC. Its protein product is CASSPGLAGFGVEQYF. Full variable domain (rest looked up from reference TRBV5-1 and TRBJ2-7): KAGVTQTPRYLIKTRGQQVTLSCSPISGHRSVSWYQQTPGQGLQFLFEYFSETQRNKGNFPGRFSGRQFSNSRSEMNVSTLELGDSALYLCASSPGLAGFGVEQYFGPGTRLTVT.